These T cell receptor beta chains were read from a single sample in a study of technical replicates of blood from several donors. TCRdb keeps only in-frame clones here, not all; method: immunoSEQ multiplex PCR. The sample consists of about 14,000 clones, 85% to 95% of them appearing once. Sequencing used PBMCs. The receptor set was obtained from a human donor in good health. CDR3s include the opening cysteine and the closing phenylalanine or tryptophan. D genes are given only for firm matches. Clone size appears in some rows only: once, few, many, or a class for an expanded clone.

>TRBV4-1|TRBJ2-2|NA|NA
TGCGCCAGCAGCCAGGGCCTTAGGGGCACCGGGGAGCTGTTTTTT
CASSQGLRGTGELFF
>TRBV6-5|TRBJ2-7|TRBD2|NA
TGTGCCAGCAGTTACTCGACTAGCGTCAGGGGATACGAGCAGTACTTC
CASSYSTSVRGYEQYF
>TRBV5-1|TRBJ2-7|TRBD1|NA
TGCGCCAGCATGGAAGACAGGGGACGCTCCTACGAGCAGTACTTC
CASMEDRGRSYEQYF
>TRBV15|TRBJ2-5|TRBD1|NA
TGTGCCACCAGCACCTCCGGGACAGAAGGGGCCCAGTACTTC
CATSTSGTEGAQYF
>TRBV5-1|TRBJ2-3|TRBD1|NA
TGCGCCAGCAGCTTGGGGACAGGGAGGTGGGGCGCCGATACGCAGTATTTT
CASSLGTGRWGADTQYF
>TRBV12-5|TRBJ1-5|NA|NA
TGTGCTAGTGGTTTGTTGGACACCAATCAGCCCCAGCATTTT
CASGLLDTNQPQHF
>TRBV27|TRBJ1-2|TRBD1|NA
TGTGCCAGCATGCCGACAGGGGAGAAATATGGCTACACCTTC
CASMPTGEKYGYTF
>TRBV7-9|TRBJ2-7|NA|NA
TGTGCCAGCAGCTTAGCAACCAGGGTTGACGAGCAGTACTTC
CASSLATRVDEQYF
>TRBV6-1|TRBJ1-4|TRBD1|once
TGTGCCAGCAGTGAACTACAGGGGGAGGGAGAAAAACTGTTTTTT
CASSELQGEGEKLFF
>TRBV29-1|TRBJ2-1|TRBD1|once
TGCAGCGTTGAATGGGGGACAGGGAGGCACAATGAGCAGTTCTTC
CSVEWGTGRHNEQFF
>TRBV5-1|TRBJ2-7|TRBD1|NA
TGCGCCAGCAGTTTGGACAGGGCTAACGAGCAGTACTTC
CASSLDRANEQYF
>TRBV29-1|TRBJ1-4|NA|NA
TGCAGCGTTGAAAACCAAAAGGGGGAAAAACTGTTTTTT
CSVENQKGEKLFF
>TRBV4-2|TRBJ1-1|TRBD1|NA
TGTGCCAGCAGGAACGAAAGAGACAGGGGGCCGAACACTGAAGCTTTCTTT
CASRNERDRGPNTEAFF
>TRBV6-1|TRBJ2-1|NA|NA
TGTGCCAGTGCCGGGACTCTCCTGGACAATGAGCAGTTCTTC
CASAGTLLDNEQFF
>TRBV5-1|TRBJ2-7|TRBD2|NA
TGCGCCAGCAGCTCCTCTGGGCAGCTAGCGGGAGGATACGAGCAGTACTTC
CASSSSGQLAGGYEQYF
>TRBV5-1|TRBJ1-2|NA|NA
TGCGCCAGCAGCCAGTGGACAGCTGATGGCTACACCTTC
CASSQWTADGYTF
>TRBV5-1|TRBJ2-3|NA|NA
TGCGCCAGCAGCGGCGGGACAGATACGCAGTATTTT
CASSGGTDTQYF
>TRBV5-4|TRBJ2-3|TRBD2|NA
TGTGCCAGCAGCTTGAGTAGCGGGAGCCCGGATACGCAGTATTTT
CASSLSSGSPDTQYF
>TRBV14|TRBJ2-1|TRBD2|NA
TGTGCCAGCAGCCTGCGGACTAGCGGGAGGGCCAGCGATGAGCAGTTCTTC
CASSLRTSGRASDEQFF
>TRBV10-3|TRBJ2-7|NA|NA
TGTGCCATCAGTGAGTCGTCACTCCGGGACACCCTAGGGGAATACGAGCAGTACTTC
CAISESSLRDTLGEYEQYF
>TRBV19|TRBJ2-5|NA|NA
TGTGCCAGTAGTATAGACGACAGCTACCAAGAGACCCAGTACTTC
CASSIDDSYQETQYF
>TRBV5-6|TRBJ1-1|NA|NA
TGTGCCAGCAGCTTGGGACTCCAGGGCACTGAAGCTTTCTTT
CASSLGLQGTEAFF
>TRBV6-4|TRBJ2-3|NA|NA
TGTGCCAGCAGTGTCGCGGGAATGATAGATACGCAGTATTTT
CASSVAGMIDTQYF
>TRBV6-5|TRBJ1-2|TRBD1|NA
TGTGCCAGCAGAACGACAGGGTGGAGCTATGGCTACACCTTC
CASRTTGWSYGYTF
>TRBV7-6|TRBJ2-5|TRBD2|NA
TGTGCCAGCAGCCCCCCAGCGGGAGGTTCAGAGACCCAGTACTTC
CASSPPAGGSETQYF
>TRBV4-1|TRBJ2-7|NA|NA
TGCGCCAGCAGCCAAGAACCCCAGGGATTCGGATACGAGCAGTACTTC
CASSQEPQGFGYEQYF
>TRBV4-2|TRBJ2-1|TRBD2|NA
TGTGCCAGCAGCCAAGATCCTAGCGGGGCCTACAATGAGCAGTTCTTC
CASSQDPSGAYNEQFF
>TRBV6-5|TRBJ1-1|NA|NA
TGTGCCAGCAGTACCACCGGGAACACTGAAGCTTTCTTT
CASSTTGNTEAFF
>TRBV28|TRBJ1-5|NA|NA
TGTGCCACCGGCGGGGGCTCTCGCAATCAGCCCCAGCATTTT
CATGGGSRNQPQHF
>TRBV6-5|TRBJ2-1|NA|NA
TGTGCCAGCAGTTCCGCCCTAGAGCAGTTCTTC
CASSSALEQFF
>TRBV6-1|TRBJ2-1|NA|NA
TGTGCCAGCAGTTCCGGGACAACAAGGGACAATGAGCAGTTCTTC
CASSSGTTRDNEQFF
>TRBV11-2|TRBJ2-5|NA|NA
TGTGCCAGCAGCCTCGTTGGGGGGTCCCAAGAGACCCAGTACTTC
CASSLVGGSQETQYF
>TRBV7-9|TRBJ1-2|NA|NA
TGTGCCAGCAGCTATGGGGGGGAATCTAACTATGGCTACACCTTC
CASSYGGESNYGYTF
>TRBV6-1|TRBJ1-5|NA|NA
TGTGCCAGCAGTGAAGTAAGGAGGGGCAGGGCGCCGTATAGCAATCAGCCCCAGCATTTT
CASSEVRRGRAPYSNQPQHF
>TRBV6-4|TRBJ1-5|NA|NA
TGTGCCAGCAGTGAGAGAGAACGCCCGCCCCAGCATTTT
CASSERERPPQHF
>TRBV7-9|TRBJ1-2|TRBD1|NA
TGTGCCAGCAGCTTCGCCCCTGGGACAGCTAACTATGGCTACACCTTC
CASSFAPGTANYGYTF
>TRBV28|TRBJ2-1|TRBD2|NA
TGTGCCAGCGCCGCCGGGACTAGCGTTGACAATGAGCAGTTCTTC
CASAAGTSVDNEQFF
>TRBV4-2|TRBJ1-2|NA|NA
TGTGCCAGCAGCCAGTTCGGACAGCCGATCTACACCTTC
CASSQFGQPIYTF
>TRBV30|TRBJ2-5|NA|NA
TGTGCCTGGAGTGTTGGTCTAGCGTTAGAGACCCAGTACTTC
CAWSVGLALETQYF
>TRBV6-1|TRBJ2-7|TRBD2|NA
TGTGCCAGCAGTGAAGAACTAGCGGGATCCTACGAGCAGTACTTC
CASSEELAGSYEQYF
>TRBV6-1|TRBJ2-7|TRBD2|NA
TGTGCCAGCAGTAAACTAGCGGAGATTTACGAGCAGTACTTC
CASSKLAEIYEQYF